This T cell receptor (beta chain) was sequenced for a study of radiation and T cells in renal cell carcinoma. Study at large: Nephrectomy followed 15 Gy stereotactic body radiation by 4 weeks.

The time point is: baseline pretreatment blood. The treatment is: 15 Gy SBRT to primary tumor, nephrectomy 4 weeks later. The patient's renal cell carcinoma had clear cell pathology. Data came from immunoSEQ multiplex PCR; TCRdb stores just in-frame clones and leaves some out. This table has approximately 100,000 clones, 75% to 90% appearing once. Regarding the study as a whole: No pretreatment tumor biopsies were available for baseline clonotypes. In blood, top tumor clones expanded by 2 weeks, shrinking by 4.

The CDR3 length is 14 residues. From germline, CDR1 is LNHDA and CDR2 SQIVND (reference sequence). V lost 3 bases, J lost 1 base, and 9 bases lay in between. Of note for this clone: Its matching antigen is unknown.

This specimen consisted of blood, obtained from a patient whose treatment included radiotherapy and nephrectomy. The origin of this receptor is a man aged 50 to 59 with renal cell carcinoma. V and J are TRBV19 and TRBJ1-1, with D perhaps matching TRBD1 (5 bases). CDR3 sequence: CASSMTATNTEAFF. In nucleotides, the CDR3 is TGTGCCAGTAGTATGACAGCGACGAACACTGAAGCTTTCTTT.